The 8 T cell receptor beta chains below come from one sample, sequenced in a study of T-cell memory formation after mild COVID-19. One entry per CDR3 protein, called by TCRdb with MiXCR from the 5' RACE reads. This sample has about 210,000 distinct CDR3 sequences, with around 27% found just once. Sequencing used PBMCs or a T cell subset sorted from them (not recorded which). The receptors shown here come from an adult woman who had mild COVID-19 (a few samples of this study predate the infection). Cell type and time point are not known.

The chain links TRBV24-1 to TRBJ1-3; D call uncertain. The CDR3 runs to 13 residues. The V gene's germline CDR1 is KGHDR and CDR2 SFDVKD. The V end was cut by 2 bases, the J end by 5 bases, with 6 bases between. For the CDR3, the DNA is TGTGCCACCAGTGATTCTGCAAGAAACACCATATATTTT. Its translation is CATSDSARNTIYF.

This clonotype was counted only a few times. This chain links TRBV18 with TRBJ1-1; no reliable D call. Per the germline V gene, CDR1 is KGHSH and CDR2 is LQKENI. V lost 5 bases, J lost 3 bases, and 22 bases lay in between. CDR3 length: 17 residues. Here the CDR3 reads CASSSMTALPGDTEAFF. Written as DNA, the CDR3 is TGTGCCAGCTCATCGATGACCGCTCTTCCCGGGGACACTGAAGCTTTCTTT.

This clonotype was seen repeatedly, ten times or more. The chain links TRBV29-1 to TRBJ2-7; D is perhaps TRBD1 or TRBD2 (5 bases each). The germline V and J ends were trimmed by 3 bases and 3 bases, with 9 bases remaining between them. This CDR3 comprises 12 residues. CDR1 and CDR2 (germline): SQVTM, ANQGSEA. CDR3 in amino acids: CSVEAGSYEQYF. DNA of the CDR3: TGCAGCGTTGAGGCAGGGAGCTACGAGCAGTACTTC.

The V gene is TRBV4-2, the J gene TRBJ2-5; D not certain. From germline, CDR1 is LGHNA and CDR2 YNFKEQ. CDR3 size: 15 residues. V shed 0 bases and J shed 2 bases, with 10 bases lying between them. The CDR3 nucleotides read TGTGCCAGCAGCCAAGAGGAATTCTTTCAAGAGACCCAGTACTTC. Its translation is CASSQEEFFQETQYF.

This chain joins TRBV15 and TRBJ2-7; D perhaps matches TRBD2 (5 bases). Trimming removed 0 bases from V and 0 bases from J, with 9 bases in between. The CDR3 is 15 residues long. Germline V gives CDR1 LNHNV, CDR2 YYDKDF (reference sequence). CDR3 protein: CATSRDGGSSYEQYF. The CDR3 DNA sequence: TGTGCCACCAGCAGAGACGGAGGAAGCTCCTACGAGCAGTACTTC.

This clonotype has only a few counts. V is TRBV29-1 and J is TRBJ1-1; possibly TRBD1 for D (5 bases). The CDR3 is 17 residues long. V shed 8 bases and J shed 1 base, with 26 bases lying between them. CDR1 is SQVTM and CDR2 is ANQGSEA in the germline V gene. The CDR3 reads CSPRERQLAFWNTEAFF. In nucleotides, the CDR3 is TGCAGCCCCAGAGAAAGACAGTTGGCTTTCTGGAACACTGAAGCTTTCTTT.

This clonotype was counted a few times. This rearrangement joins TRBV20-1 to TRBJ1-5; tentatively, D is TRBD1 (5 bases). Germline CDR1 and CDR2: DFQATT and SNEGSKA (reference sequence). This CDR3 region has 14 residues. Trimming took 3 bases from V and 2 from J, leaving 11 bases between them. The CDR3 DNA reads TGCAGTGCTAGGGGCCTAGGGGGCAATCAGCCCCAGCATTTT. The encoded protein is CSARGLGGNQPQHF.

This clonotype was seen more than once but under ten times. CDR3 nucleotide sequence: TGTGCCACCAGTGATCCAGGACTAGCGGGAGGGGGCAGAAGAGAGACCCAGTACTTC. Translated: CATSDPGLAGGGRRETQYF. The gene calls are TRBV24-1 and TRBJ2-5, with 15 bases aligning to TRBD2. J was trimmed by 4 bases and V by 3 bases; bases with no gene match: 11. The CDR3 loop spans 19 amino acids. Per the germline V gene, CDR1 is KGHDR and CDR2 is SFDVKD.